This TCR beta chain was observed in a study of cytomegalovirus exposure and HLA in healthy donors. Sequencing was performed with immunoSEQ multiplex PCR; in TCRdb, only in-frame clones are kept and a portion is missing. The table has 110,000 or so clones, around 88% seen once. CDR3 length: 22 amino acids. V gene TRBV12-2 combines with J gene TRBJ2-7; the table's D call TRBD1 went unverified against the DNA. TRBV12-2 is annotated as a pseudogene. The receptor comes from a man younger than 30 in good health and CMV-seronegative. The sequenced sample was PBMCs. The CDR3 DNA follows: TGTGCAAGTCGCTTAGGGGGACTACAGGGGGACCACGACGGGCGAAGCTCCTACGAGCAGTACTTC. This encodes CASRLGGLQGDHDGRSSYEQYF.